A selection of T cell receptor beta chains follows, all from one sample in a study of blood T cell repertoires in COVID-19. Method: immunoSEQ multiplex PCR; TCRdb's copy keeps in-frame clones and lacks some. The sample shows roughly 500,000 clones, roughly 90% of them seen only once. Input material: PBMCs or T cells enriched from blood (not recorded which). The source of these receptors is a woman between 35 and 50 years old who had recovered from COVID-19. CDR3s include the opening cysteine and the closing phenylalanine or tryptophan. D genes are given only for firm matches. Clone size appears in some rows only: once, few, many, or a class for an expanded clone.

clone_size	d_call	j_call	v_call	cdr3_aa	cdr3_nt
NA	NA	TRBJ2-3	TRBV19	CASSPNLLNTDTQYF	TGTGCCAGTAGCCCTAACTTGCTTAACACAGATACGCAGTATTTT
NA	NA	TRBJ2-7	TRBV6-5	CASRNKRGTYEQYF	TGTGCCAGCAGAAACAAAAGGGGGACCTACGAGCAGTACTTC
NA	TRBD2	TRBJ2-7	TRBV10-3	CAISGGTSRNYEQYF	TGTGCCATCAGTGGGGGGACTAGCCGTAACTACGAGCAGTACTTC
NA	TRBD2	TRBJ2-1	TRBV24-1	CATSEPWLAGRQFF	TGTGCCACCAGTGAACCCTGGCTAGCGGGAAGGCAGTTCTTC
NA	NA	TRBJ1-4	TRBV9	CASSVEGGHNEKLFF	TGTGCCAGCAGCGTAGAAGGCGGTCATAATGAAAAACTGTTTTTT
NA	TRBD1	TRBJ2-7	TRBV19	CASRTGQGLLVDEQYF	TGTGCCAGTCGAACCGGACAGGGGCTATTGGTGGACGAGCAGTACTTC
NA	NA	TRBJ2-5	TRBV12-3/TRBV12-4	CASSLNRGTTQYF	TGTGCCAGCAGTTTAAATAGGGGAACGACCCAGTACTTC
NA	NA	TRBJ2-5	TRBV27	CASSPNRDTLGETQYF	TGTGCCAGCTCTCCAAACCGGGACACACTGGGGGAGACCCAGTACTTC
NA	TRBD2	TRBJ2-1	TRBV24-1	CATSVPAGEGEGYNEQFF	TGTGCCACCAGTGTACCAGCGGGAGAAGGGGAGGGCTACAATGAGCAGTTCTTC
NA	NA	TRBJ1-4	TRBV27	CASSWTPRGEKLFF	TGTGCCAGCAGTTGGACTCCCCGGGGGGAAAAACTGTTTTTT
NA	NA	TRBJ1-1	TRBV10-3	CATTLNTEAFF	TGTGCCACGACATTGAACACTGAAGCTTTCTTT
NA	NA	TRBJ2-1	TRBV6-2/TRBV6-3	CASSSLQRGEQFF	TGTGCCAGCAGTTCCCTCCAAAGGGGTGAGCAGTTCTTC
once	NA	TRBJ1-2	TRBV20-1	CSASLQGAANYGYTF	TGCAGTGCTAGTCTACAGGGTGCGGCTAACTATGGCTACACCTTC
NA	NA	TRBJ2-2	TRBV4-2	CASSQGPTGELFF	TGTGCCAGCAGCCAAGGTCCTACCGGGGAGCTGTTTTTT
NA	TRBD1	TRBJ2-5	TRBV7-2	CASSLRTGQETQYF	TGTGCCAGCAGCTTAAGGACAGGCCAAGAGACCCAGTACTTC
NA	NA	TRBJ1-5	TRBV15	CATSSSDQPQHF	TGTGCCACCAGCAGCAGTGATCAGCCCCAGCATTTT
NA	TRBD2	TRBJ2-2	TRBV4-2	CASSQGVVLAGVVTGELFF	TGTGCCAGCAGCCAAGGGGTAGTACTAGCGGGAGTAGTCACCGGGGAGCTGTTTTTT
NA	TRBD2	TRBJ2-3	TRBV2	CASSERLADTDTQYF	TGTGCCAGCAGTGAGAGACTAGCGGACACAGATACGCAGTATTTT
NA	NA	TRBJ1-2	TRBV4-3	CASSQDLFRGQPFSGYGYTF	TGCGCCAGCAGCCAAGATCTATTCCGAGGACAACCGTTTAGTGGCTATGGCTACACCTTC
NA	NA	TRBJ2-5	TRBV18	CASSPQDLRGETQYF	TGTGCCAGCTCACCACAGGACCTAAGGGGGGAGACCCAGTACTTC
NA	NA	TRBJ2-2	TRBV19	CASSLVSSGELFF	TGTGCCAGTAGCCTAGTATCATCCGGGGAGCTGTTTTTT
NA	NA	TRBJ2-2	TRBV7-9	CASSSLAGLAGELFF	TGTGCCAGCAGCTCCCTCGCAGGGTTGGCCGGGGAGCTGTTTTTT
NA	NA	TRBJ1-1	TRBV7-6	CASSPRGGAGLLNTEAFF	TGTGCCAGCAGCCCCCGCGGGGGCGCCGGCCTGCTGAACACTGAAGCTTTCTTT
NA	NA	TRBJ1-4	TRBV10-3	CAISEGEPNEKLFF	TGTGCCATCAGTGAAGGAGAGCCCAATGAAAAACTGTTTTTT
NA	NA	TRBJ2-1	TRBV21-1	CASVAGPGDEQFF	TGTGCCAGCGTGGCAGGGCCTGGGGATGAGCAGTTCTTC
NA	TRBD1	TRBJ1-2	TRBV27	CASSLDRGFGYGYTF	TGTGCCAGCAGTTTGGACAGGGGTTTTGGCTATGGCTACACCTTC
NA	NA	TRBJ1-6	TRBV2	CASFHRAGSDSPLHF	TGTGCCAGCTTTCACAGGGCTGGCTCCGATTCACCCCTCCACTTT
NA	TRBD1	TRBJ1-1	TRBV6-5	CASIMGDRSTTEAFF	TGTGCCAGCATCATGGGGGACAGGTCGACAACTGAAGCTTTCTTT
NA	NA	TRBJ2-7	TRBV6-5	CASSYSPRAPYEQYF	TGTGCCAGCAGTTACTCGCCGCGGGCGCCCTACGAGCAGTACTTC
NA	NA	TRBJ1-2	TRBV19	CASNQGRQLKGYTF	TGTGCCAGTAATCAGGGTCGGCAGCTAAAGGGCTACACCTTC
few	NA	TRBJ2-5	TRBV6-5	CASSLRVGGRETQYF	TGTGCCAGCAGCCTCAGAGTAGGGGGTAGAGAGACCCAGTACTTC
NA	TRBD1	TRBJ1-5	TRBV7-9	CASSQGQGGHQPQHF	TGTGCCAGCAGCCAGGGACAGGGAGGACATCAGCCCCAGCATTTT
NA	NA	TRBJ2-7	TRBV5-6	CASSNVDNYEQYF	TGTGCCAGCAGCAACGTAGACAACTACGAGCAGTACTTC
NA	NA	TRBJ1-2	TRBV4-3	CASSREANDGLYGYTF	TGCGCCAGCAGCCGAGAGGCAAATGACGGACTCTATGGCTACACCTTC
NA	TRBD1	TRBJ2-2	TRBV29-1	CSVEPDRATGELFF	TGCAGCGTTGAGCCGGACAGGGCGACCGGGGAGCTGTTTTTT
few	TRBD1	TRBJ1-1	TRBV9	CASTPLGQGNTEAFF	TGTGCCAGCACCCCCCTCGGACAGGGGAACACTGAAGCTTTCTTT
NA	TRBD2	TRBJ2-7	TRBV5-5	CASSLALRLAGVHEQYF	TGTGCCAGCAGCTTGGCCCTTAGACTAGCGGGAGTTCACGAGCAGTACTTC
NA	NA	TRBJ2-3	TRBV7-2	CASTLQGTDTQYF	TGTGCCAGCACCCTACAGGGCACAGATACGCAGTATTTT
NA	NA	TRBJ2-1	TRBV30	CAPHPSSSYNEQFF	TGTGCCCCCCATCCGAGTAGCTCCTACAATGAGCAGTTCTTC
NA	TRBD2	TRBJ2-5	TRBV14	CASSQLADPETQYF	TGTGCCAGCAGCCAACTAGCGGACCCAGAGACCCAGTACTTC
NA	TRBD1	TRBJ1-3	TRBV2	CASAGTGGAGNTIYF	TGTGCCAGCGCCGGGACAGGGGGGGCTGGAAACACCATATATTTT
NA	NA	TRBJ1-5	TRBV5-6	CASSSRGLGQPQHF	TGTGCCAGCAGCTCGCGGGGGCTTGGGCAGCCCCAGCATTTT
NA	NA	TRBJ1-3	TRBV2	CASSENTGLSGNTIYF	TGTGCCAGCAGTGAAAATACTGGGCTCTCTGGAAACACCATATATTTT
NA	TRBD1	TRBJ2-7	TRBV19	CASSISPGTGAYEQYF	TGTGCCAGTAGTATAAGCCCCGGGACAGGGGCCTACGAGCAGTACTTC
NA	TRBD1	TRBJ2-6	TRBV30	CAWRTRTGGFGANVLTF	TGTGCCTGGAGGACTAGGACAGGGGGTTTTGGGGCCAACGTCCTGACTTTC
once	NA	TRBJ2-7	TRBV4-1	CASSQARFSYEQYF	TGCGCCAGCAGCCAAGCCAGGTTCTCCTACGAGCAGTACTTC
NA	TRBD2	TRBJ2-2	TRBV30	CAWSTGLAGVGGELFF	TGTGCCTGGAGTACGGGACTAGCGGGAGTAGGGGGGGAGCTGTTTTTT
NA	TRBD1	TRBJ2-2	TRBV7-9	CASSLAWQGASGELFF	TGTGCCAGCAGCTTAGCGTGGCAGGGGGCGTCCGGGGAGCTGTTTTTT
NA	NA	TRBJ2-3	TRBV7-5	CARSLGSLTTDTQYF	TGTGCCAGAAGCTTAGGGAGCTTGACGACAGATACGCAGTATTTT
NA	NA	TRBJ1-3	TRBV23-1	CASSPPGSVAGNTIYF	TGCGCCAGCAGTCCCCCGGGTAGCGTTGCTGGAAACACCATATATTTT
NA	NA	TRBJ2-1	TRBV3-1/TRBV3-2	CASSQSVATGEQFF	TGTGCCAGCAGCCAGAGTGTAGCCACGGGTGAGCAGTTCTTC